This TCR beta chain was captured in a study of a mutant IDH1 vaccine in newly diagnosed glioma. Study overall: Of the patients given treatment, roughly 60% were male and 37.5% were female, and a mean age of around 41 years was recorded. Patients' prior therapy spanned radiotherapy, temozolomide, or both; most underwent both.

As for time point: week 5, during vaccination. Mutant IDH1 20-mer peptide, at 300 ug, made up each vaccine dose, with topical imiquimod. Germline CDR1 reads LNHNV; CDR2 reads YYDKDF (reference sequence). The germline V and J ends were trimmed by 5 bases and 0 bases, with 11 bases remaining between them. The CDR3 sequence is 15 residues long. Regarding this clone: Its target is not known.

Assay: immunoSEQ multiplex PCR; the TCRdb copy retains only in-frame clones and omits some. The sample holds fewer than 100,000 clones, more than 85% seen once. The receptor's source is a woman between 50 and 59 years old with glioma. Sequencing used PBMCs, obtained from a glioma patient whose treatment included an IDH1 peptide vaccine. This chain uses TRBV15 with TRBJ1-5; D might be TRBD1 (5 bases). CDR3 sequence reads: CATSAGQVSNQPQHF. The CDR3 coding sequence is TGTGCCACCAGCGCAGGACAAGTTAGCAATCAGCCCCAGCATTTT.